What follows are 16 T cell receptor beta chains derived from one specimen sequenced in a study of regulatory T cells in long-lasting Graves disease. Arm-PCR of CDR3 regions and iRepertoire HTBI primers were used to build TCR beta libraries. TCRdb called the multiplex PCR reads again in MiXCR, with one record for every CDR3 protein. Of about 610,000 distinct CDR3 sequences in the sample, roughly 16% were seen once. The time point denotes: newly diagnosed GD, antithyroid drugs for less than 3 months. Isolated PBMC RNA provided the starting material for the TCR library. These same data were also listed under a study on T cells in Graves' hyperthyroidism and ophthalmopathy.

The input for sequencing was peripheral blood mononuclear cells (PBMCs), taken at new diagnosis, from a patient treated with antithyroid drugs. Receptor source: a man between 18 and 29 years old with Graves disease.

This chain joins TRBV19 and TRBJ1-6; D is unclear. The CDR3 totals 14 residues. The V and J ends lost 3 bases and 9 bases respectively, with 12 bases between them. Germline CDR1 and CDR2: LNHDA and SQIVND (reference sequence). This chain's CDR3 is CASSITGGGSPLHF. CDR3 sequence (DNA): TGTGCCAGTAGTATTACGGGAGGAGGTTCACCCCTCCACTTT.

V gene TRBV15 combines with J gene TRBJ1-2; D may be TRBD1 (6 bases). The V and J ends lost 2 bases and 2 bases respectively, with 9 bases between them. The CDR3 spans 14 residues. Germline CDR1 reads LNHNV; CDR2 reads YYDKDF (reference sequence). The CDR3 loop reads CATSRMGANYGYTF. The CDR3 bases are TGTGCCACCAGCAGAATGGGGGCAAACTATGGCTACACCTTC. Using reference TRBV15 and TRBJ1-2 for the parts outside the CDR3, the full variable domain is DAMVIQNPRYQVTQFGKPVTLSCSQTLNHNVMYWYQQKSSQAPKLLFHYYDKDFNNEADTPDNFQSRRPNTSFCFLDIRSPGLGDTAMYLCATSRMGANYGYTFGSGTRLTVV.

This clonotype was observed a few times. One end of the junction is discordant with germline, which a read error may explain. The J gene is TRBJ2-2, the V gene TRBV5-1, with 7 nucleotides matching TRBD1. In germline, CDR1 is SGHRS, CDR2 YFSETQ. This CDR3 has 14 residues. CDR3 nucleotide sequence: TGTGCCTCGACCGGGACAGCGAACACCGGGGAGCTGTTTTTT. Protein: CASTGTANTGELFF.

The chain recombines TRBV20-1 with TRBJ2-2, with 11 positions matching TRBD1. The germline V gene has CDR1 DFQATT and CDR2 SNEGSKA (reference sequence). The CDR3 extends over 15 amino acids. With V trimmed by 1 base and J by 5 bases, 3 bases remained unmatched. The CDR3 loop reads CSARVGTGGTGELFF. The CDR3 bases are TGCAGTGCTAGAGTAGGGACAGGGGGTACCGGGGAGCTGTTTTTT.

A few counts support this clonotype. The chain has TRBV9 and TRBJ2-2, with 9 bases fitting TRBD1. Trimming took 0 bases from V and 9 from J; bases not matched to a gene: 6. The V gene's germline CDR1 is SGDLS and CDR2 YYNGEE. The CDR3 has 15 residues. The CDR3 DNA reads TGTGCCAGCAGCGTAGCGGGACAGGGAGGCCGGGAGCTGTTTTTT. Translating gives CASSVAGQGGRELFF.

This clonotype was detected a few times. The chain is built from TRBV28 and TRBJ2-3, with D possibly matching TRBD1 (5 bases). This CDR3 has 15 residues. The V end was cut by 6 bases, the J end by 3 bases, with 16 bases between. CDR1 MDHEN and CDR2 SYDVKM come from the germline V gene. For the CDR3, the DNA is TGTGCCAGCAGGCGGACACTCGACTCTACAGATACGCAGTATTTT. It codes for CASRRTLDSTDTQYF.

The chain uses TRBV27 and TRBJ2-5; 7 bases fit TRBD1. The length of the CDR3 is 14 residues. Germline V gene sequence: CDR1 MNHEY, CDR2 SMNVEV (reference sequence). V shed 5 bases and J 3 bases; nucleotides not matched to a gene: 6. The DNA of the CDR3 is TGTGCCAGCAGTCGACAGGGTAGAGAAGAGACCCAGTACTTC. As protein: CASSRQGREETQYF.

The V and J genes are TRBV4-1 and TRBJ1-1; D gene uncertain. V lost 4 bases and J 0 bases, leaving 15 bases between the germline ends. The CDR3 has 16 amino acids. Germline CDR1 and CDR2: MGHRA and YSYEKL. CDR3 DNA sequence: TGCGCCAGCAGCCGGACCCTGGTACGGATGAACACTGAAGCTTTCTTT. Its protein is CASSRTLVRMNTEAFF.

V gene TRBV30 combines with J gene TRBJ2-5; 8 bases align to TRBD1. CDR3 size: 15 residues. V shed 1 base, J shed 5 bases, and the junction held 9 bases outside the gene matches. Germline-derived CDR1 and CDR2 are GTSNPN and SVGIG (reference sequence). The CDR3 coding sequence is TGTGCCTGGAGTGGGGGGCAGGGGGCATGGGAGACCCAGTACTTC. Protein: CAWSGGQGAWETQYF. The whole variable domain, filled in from reference TRBV30 and TRBJ2-5, reads SQTIHQWPATLVQPVGSPLSLECTVEGTSNPNLYWYRQAAGRGLQLLFYSVGIGQISSEVPQNLSASRPQDRQFILSSKKLLLSDSGFYLCAWSGGQGAWETQYFGPGTRLLVL.

This clonotype was observed a handful of times. Here the CDR3 reads CATSPGLAYYEQYF. In nucleotides, the CDR3 is TGTGCCACCAGCCCTGGACTAGCGTACTACGAGCAGTACTTC. The gene calls are TRBV19 and TRBJ2-7; 9 bases agree with TRBD2. V lost 10 bases to trimming and J lost 3 bases; unmatched junction nucleotides: 10. CDR1 and CDR2 from the germline V gene are LNHDA and SQIVND (reference sequence). The CDR3 covers 14 residues.

This sequence joins TRBV2 and TRBJ2-7; D is perhaps TRBD1 (6 bases). V was clipped by 5 bases and J by 5 bases, with 16 bases between them. The V gene's germline CDR1 is SNHLY and CDR2 FYNNEI. CDR3 length: 14 amino acids. The CDR3 DNA is TGTGCCAGCAGTCACAGGGTTTATGAGGACGAGCAGTACTTC. Translated: CASSHRVYEDEQYF.

The rearrangement links TRBV10-2 to TRBJ2-3, with D perhaps matching TRBD2 (6 bases). The CDR3 length is 17 residues. V was pared by 6 bases and J by 4 bases, with 23 bases between. Germline-derived CDR1 and CDR2 are WSHSY and SAAADI. The CDR3 here is CASSGGEAGGAADTQYF. The CDR3 DNA reads TGCGCCAGCAGCGGAGGGGAAGCGGGCGGGGCCGCAGATACGCAGTATTTT.

The rearrangement uses TRBV7-9 and TRBJ1-1; TRBD1 matches at 8 bases. The CDR3 sequence is 14 residues long. Germline V CDR1 and CDR2: SEHNR, FQNEAQ (reference sequence). The junction had 3 bases not matched to a gene; V was cut back by 5 bases and J by 1 base. The CDR3 sequence is CASSVDRENTEAFF. The CDR3 region has the DNA TGTGCCAGCAGCGTGGACAGGGAGAACACTGAAGCTTTCTTT. Variable domain in full (rest from reference TRBV7-9 and TRBJ1-1): DTGVSQNPRHKITKRGQNVTFRCDPISEHNRLYWYRQTLGQGPEFLTYFQNEAQLEKSRLLSDRFSAERPKGSFSTLEIQRTEQGDSAMYLCASSVDRENTEAFFGQGTRLTVV.

This clonotype came up a few times. One base away lies a much larger clone, so this may be a sequencing read error. The V gene is TRBV6-1, the J gene TRBJ1-5; tentatively, D is TRBD1 (5 bases). The CDR3 runs to 15 residues. Trimming removed 5 bases from V and 1 base from J, with 12 bases in between. CDR1 MNHNS and CDR2 SASEGT come from the germline V gene. The CDR3, as DNA: TGTGCCAGCAGTATAGGGCAGGGCAGCAATCAGCCCCAGCATTTT. Translation: CASSIGQGSNQPQHF.

The V call is TRBV18, the J call TRBJ2-3; 10 nucleotides line up with TRBD1. Looked up from germline, CDR1 is KGHSH and CDR2 is LQKENI. V was pared by 9 bases and J by 4 bases, with 7 bases of the junction left unmatched. CDR3 length: 14 residues. The CDR3 is CASGTGVLPDTQYF. The DNA of the CDR3 is TGTGCCAGTGGGACAGGGGTCCTCCCAGATACGCAGTATTTT.

This clonotype was counted many times. The rearrangement links TRBV2 to TRBJ2-3; D unclear. Germline V gene sequence: CDR1 SNHLY, CDR2 FYNNEI. V was shortened by 2 bases and J by 7 bases, with 1 base between the two germline ends. The CDR3 length is 10 residues. The CDR3 loop is CASSEYTQYF. The CDR3 DNA follows: TGTGCCAGCAGTGAATATACGCAGTATTTT. The full variable domain, its missing parts supplied by reference TRBV2 and TRBJ2-3, is EPEVTQTPSHQVTQMGQEVILRCVPISNHLYFYWYRQILGQKVEFLVSFYNNEISEKSEIFDDQFSVERPDGSNFTLKIRSTKLEDSAMYFCASSEYTQYFGPGTRLTVL.